This T cell receptor (beta chain) emerged from a study of blood T cell repertoires in COVID-19. This clone was seen a single time. Seattle patient enrollment occurred during active infection, with longitudinal follow-up thereafter. CDR3 length equals 15 residues. V dropped 0 bases and J dropped 2 bases, with 10 bases sitting between them. Germline assignment: CDR1 MNHEY and CDR2 SMNVEV (reference sequence). Method: immunoSEQ multiplex PCR; TCRdb's copy keeps in-frame clones and lacks some. Of fewer than 250,000 clones listed, approximately 91% are singletons. What was sequenced was peripheral blood. This clonotype originated in a man aged 25 to 40 with COVID-19, enrolled during active disease. This chain links TRBV27 with TRBJ1-2; D remains unclear. Here the CDR3 reads CASSLSRADNYGYTF. The DNA for the CDR3 is TGTGCCAGCAGTTTATCGAGGGCGGACAACTATGGCTACACCTTC.